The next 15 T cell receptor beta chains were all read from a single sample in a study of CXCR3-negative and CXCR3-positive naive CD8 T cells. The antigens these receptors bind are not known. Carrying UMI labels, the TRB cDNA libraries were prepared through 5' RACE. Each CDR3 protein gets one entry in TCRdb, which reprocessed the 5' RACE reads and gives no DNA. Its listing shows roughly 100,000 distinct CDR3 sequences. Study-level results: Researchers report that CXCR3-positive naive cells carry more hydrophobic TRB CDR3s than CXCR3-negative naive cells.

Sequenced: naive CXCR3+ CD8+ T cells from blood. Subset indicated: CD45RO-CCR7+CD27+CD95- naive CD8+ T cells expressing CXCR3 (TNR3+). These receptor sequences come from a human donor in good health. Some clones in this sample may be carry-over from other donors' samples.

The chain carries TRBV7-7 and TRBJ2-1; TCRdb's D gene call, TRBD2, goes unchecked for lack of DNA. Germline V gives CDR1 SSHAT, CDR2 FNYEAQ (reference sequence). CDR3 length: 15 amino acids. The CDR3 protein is CASSLWVGPDNEQFF.

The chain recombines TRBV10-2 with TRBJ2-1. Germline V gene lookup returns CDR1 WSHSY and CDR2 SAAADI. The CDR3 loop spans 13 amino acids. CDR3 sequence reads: CASSERWYNEQFF.

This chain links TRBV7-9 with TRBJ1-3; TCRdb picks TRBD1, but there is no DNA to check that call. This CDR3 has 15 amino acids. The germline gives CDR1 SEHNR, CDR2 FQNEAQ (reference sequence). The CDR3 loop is CASSFRGDSGNTIYF. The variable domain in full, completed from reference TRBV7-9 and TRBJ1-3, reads DTGVSQNPRHKITKRGQNVTFRCDPISEHNRLYWYRQTLGQGPEFLTYFQNEAQLEKSRLLSDRFSAERPKGSFSTLEIQRTEQGDSAMYLCASSFRGDSGNTIYFGEGSWLTVV.

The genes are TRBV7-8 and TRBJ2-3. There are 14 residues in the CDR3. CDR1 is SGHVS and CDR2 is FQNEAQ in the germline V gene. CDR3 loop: CASSLVALGDTQYF. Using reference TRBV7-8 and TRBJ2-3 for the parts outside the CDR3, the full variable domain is GAGVSQSPRYKVAKRGQDVALRCDPISGHVSLFWYQQALGQGPEFLTYFQNEAQLDKSGLPSDRFFAERPEGSVSTLKIQRTQQEDSAVYLCASSLVALGDTQYFGPGTRLTVL.

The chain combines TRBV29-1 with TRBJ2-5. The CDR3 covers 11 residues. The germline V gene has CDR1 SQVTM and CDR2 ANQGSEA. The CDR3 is CSVFGQETQYF.

The CDR3 sequence is CASSYTTNTGELFF. V gene TRBV6-6 combines with J gene TRBJ2-2. Germline V gene data show CDR1 as MNHNY and CDR2 as SVGAGI (reference sequence). The CDR3 is 14 residues long.

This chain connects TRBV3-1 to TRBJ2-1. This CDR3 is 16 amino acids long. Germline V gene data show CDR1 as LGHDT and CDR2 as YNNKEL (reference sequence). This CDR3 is CASSHLSWTRYNEQFF.

CDR3 loop: CSVLGGDEQFF. The chain employs TRBV29-1 and TRBJ2-1. The CDR3 extends over 11 amino acids. In germline, CDR1 is SQVTM, CDR2 ANQGSEA.

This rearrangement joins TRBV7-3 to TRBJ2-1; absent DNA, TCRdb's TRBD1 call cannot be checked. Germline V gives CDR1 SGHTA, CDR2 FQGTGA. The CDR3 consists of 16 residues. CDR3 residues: CASSSTYTGVYNEQFF. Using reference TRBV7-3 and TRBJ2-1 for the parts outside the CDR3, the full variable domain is GAGVSQTPSNKVTEKGKYVELRCDPISGHTALYWYRQSLGQGPEFLIYFQGTGAADDSGLPNDRFFAVRPEGSVSTLKIQRTERGDSAVYLCASSSTYTGVYNEQFFGPGTRLTVL.

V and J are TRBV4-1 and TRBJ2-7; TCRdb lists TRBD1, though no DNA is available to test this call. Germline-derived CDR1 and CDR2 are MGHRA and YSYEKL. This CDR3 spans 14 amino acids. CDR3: CASSRKQGDHEQYF.

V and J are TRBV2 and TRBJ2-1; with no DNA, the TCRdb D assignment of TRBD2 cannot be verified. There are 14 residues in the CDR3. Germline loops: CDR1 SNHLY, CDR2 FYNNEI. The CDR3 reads CASKTSGGGSEQFF.

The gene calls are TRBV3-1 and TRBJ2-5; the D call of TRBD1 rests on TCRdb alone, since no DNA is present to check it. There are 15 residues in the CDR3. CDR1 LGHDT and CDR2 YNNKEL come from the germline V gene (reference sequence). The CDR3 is CASSLPTGTQETQYF.

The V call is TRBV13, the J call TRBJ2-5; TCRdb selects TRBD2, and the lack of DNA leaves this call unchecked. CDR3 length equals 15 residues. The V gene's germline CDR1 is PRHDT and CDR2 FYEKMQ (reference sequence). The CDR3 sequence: CASSAGLAAEETQYF.

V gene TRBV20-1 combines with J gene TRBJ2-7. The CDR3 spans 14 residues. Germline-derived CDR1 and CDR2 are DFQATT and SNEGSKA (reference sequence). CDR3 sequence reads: CSASPDTEFYEQYF.

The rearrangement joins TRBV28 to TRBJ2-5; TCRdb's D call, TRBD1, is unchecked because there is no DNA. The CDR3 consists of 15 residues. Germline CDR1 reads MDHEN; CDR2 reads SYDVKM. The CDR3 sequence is CASSSRDRGRETQYF.